Listed below are T cell receptor beta chains from one sample, sequenced in a study of blood T cells in healthy people across ages. TCRdb reprocessed the 5' RACE reads via MiXCR and lists one record per CDR3 protein. The profile shows some 860,000 distinct CDR3 sequences, roughly 50% of them singletons. Material: blood. The receptors come from a man aged 40-49 years in good health. Both conserved end residues are part of each CDR3. A D gene is named only where the DNA matches it firmly. Clone size is given for some rows only: seen once, a few or many times, or a class if the clone is expanded.

v_call: TRBV27; clone_size: .; d_call: .; j_call: TRBJ1-4; cdr3_nt: TGTGCCAGCAGTTCCCCGAATATAGGGGGTAATGAAAAACTGTTTTTT; cdr3_aa: CASSSPNIGGNEKLFF
v_call: TRBV20-1; clone_size: few; d_call: .; j_call: TRBJ1-5; cdr3_nt: TGCAGTGCTAGAGACAGGAGGACGGGCAATCAGCCCCAGCATTTT; cdr3_aa: CSARDRRTGNQPQHF
v_call: TRBV27; clone_size: .; d_call: .; j_call: TRBJ2-5; cdr3_nt: TGTGCCAGCAGTTTCGCCCAGGGGACCCAGTACTTC; cdr3_aa: CASSFAQGTQYF
v_call: TRBV7-9; clone_size: .; d_call: .; j_call: TRBJ2-1; cdr3_nt: TGTGCCAGCGTCGCTGCGGAGAACAACCCCTATGAGCAGTTCTTC; cdr3_aa: CASVAAENNPYEQFF
v_call: TRBV25-1; clone_size: .; d_call: TRBD1; j_call: TRBJ2-3; cdr3_nt: TGTGCCAGCAGAGAACGACAGGGGGGCACAGATACGCAGTATTTT; cdr3_aa: CASRERQGGTDTQYF
v_call: TRBV5-1; clone_size: .; d_call: TRBD1; j_call: TRBJ2-3; cdr3_nt: TGCGCCAGCAGCATCCGGTCCGGGACAGGGTACACAGATACGCAGTATTTT; cdr3_aa: CASSIRSGTGYTDTQYF
v_call: TRBV6-6; clone_size: .; d_call: .; j_call: TRBJ1-2; cdr3_nt: TGTGCCAGCAGTTACTCTGACAGGCTCGGGGGCTACACCTTC; cdr3_aa: CASSYSDRLGGYTF
v_call: TRBV4-3; clone_size: .; d_call: .; j_call: TRBJ1-1; cdr3_nt: TGCGCCAGCAGCCAAGAGTGGGGAGGGAGCACTGAAGCTTTCTTT; cdr3_aa: CASSQEWGGSTEAFF
v_call: TRBV9; clone_size: few; d_call: .; j_call: TRBJ2-3; cdr3_nt: TGTGCCAGCAGCCCAGGGGGGCGCGTCACAGATACGCAGTATTTT; cdr3_aa: CASSPGGRVTDTQYF
v_call: TRBV4-1; clone_size: .; d_call: TRBD2; j_call: TRBJ2-1; cdr3_nt: TGCGCCAGCAGCCAAGATGTCCCCTGGACGAGCGGGATATACAAGGAGCAGTTCTTC; cdr3_aa: CASSQDVPWTSGIYKEQFF
v_call: TRBV5-6; clone_size: .; d_call: .; j_call: TRBJ2-7; cdr3_nt: TGTGCCAGCAGCTTGAGTAAAACCCAGTACTTC; cdr3_aa: CASSLSKTQYF
v_call: TRBV7-9; clone_size: .; d_call: .; j_call: TRBJ1-5; cdr3_nt: TGTGCCAGCAGCTTCGGAACGAATCAGCCCCAGCATTTT; cdr3_aa: CASSFGTNQPQHF
v_call: TRBV6-6; clone_size: few; d_call: .; j_call: TRBJ2-5; cdr3_nt: TGTGCCAGCAGAATCTCGGTGGACAACCAAGAGACCCAGTACTTC; cdr3_aa: CASRISVDNQETQYF
v_call: TRBV4-1; clone_size: .; d_call: .; j_call: TRBJ2-5; cdr3_nt: TGCGCCAGCAGCCAAGATCTTCCGGCTCAAGAGACCCAGTACTTC; cdr3_aa: CASSQDLPAQETQYF
v_call: TRBV10-3; clone_size: .; d_call: TRBD1; j_call: TRBJ1-1; cdr3_nt: TGTGCCATTGACGGAGGGGGCACTGAAGCTTCCTTT; cdr3_aa: CAIDGGGTEASF
v_call: TRBV27; clone_size: .; d_call: TRBD2; j_call: TRBJ2-7; cdr3_nt: TGTGCCAGCAGTCCCCGGGGGGGCGGGAGGCTCCAGTACTTC; cdr3_aa: CASSPRGGGRLQYF
v_call: TRBV20-1; clone_size: .; d_call: .; j_call: TRBJ2-3; cdr3_nt: TGCAGTGCTATACAGGGTCCCACAGATACGCAGTATTTT; cdr3_aa: CSAIQGPTDTQYF
v_call: TRBV5-1; clone_size: .; d_call: TRBD2; j_call: TRBJ2-5; cdr3_nt: TGCGCCAGCAGCCACGGTGGACTAGGAGAGACCCAGTACTTC; cdr3_aa: CASSHGGLGETQYF
v_call: TRBV7-2; clone_size: .; d_call: .; j_call: TRBJ2-5; cdr3_nt: TGTGCCAGCAGTGGTGGCCTGAGGGAGACCCAGTACTTC; cdr3_aa: CASSGGLRETQYF
v_call: TRBV25-1; clone_size: .; d_call: .; j_call: TRBJ1-5; cdr3_nt: TGTGCCAGCAGTGAATGGGGGGAGAGCAATCAGCCCCAGCATTTT; cdr3_aa: CASSEWGESNQPQHF
v_call: TRBV12-3/TRBV12-4; clone_size: .; d_call: .; j_call: TRBJ1-1; cdr3_nt: TGTGCCAGCAGTTTACGGGGTCGGGGGGGAGCGGCTGAAGCTTTCTTT; cdr3_aa: CASSLRGRGGAAEAFF
v_call: TRBV6-2/TRBV6-3; clone_size: once; d_call: .; j_call: TRBJ2-5; cdr3_nt: TGTGCCAGCAGTAAACGAAACCCAGTGACCCAGTACTTC; cdr3_aa: CASSKRNPVTQYF
v_call: TRBV7-9; clone_size: many; d_call: TRBD1; j_call: TRBJ2-4; cdr3_nt: TGTGCCAGCAGCTCCGGGACAGGGGCAGTATTAGCCAAAAACATTCAGTACTTC; cdr3_aa: CASSSGTGAVLAKNIQYF
v_call: TRBV12-3/TRBV12-4; clone_size: .; d_call: TRBD2; j_call: TRBJ2-1; cdr3_nt: TGTGCCAGCAGCCTGGGACTAGCGGGGTCACGAGGCAATGAGCAGTTCTTC; cdr3_aa: CASSLGLAGSRGNEQFF
v_call: TRBV20-1; clone_size: .; d_call: TRBD2; j_call: TRBJ2-3; cdr3_nt: TGCAGTGCCCGGGATCAAGGGACTAGCGGGAGAGATACGCAGTATTTT; cdr3_aa: CSARDQGTSGRDTQYF
v_call: TRBV20-1; clone_size: many; d_call: .; j_call: TRBJ1-6; cdr3_nt: TGCAGTGCTAGAGTTTTTCTGGACGGGGCGTACTCACCCCTCCACTTT; cdr3_aa: CSARVFLDGAYSPLHF
v_call: TRBV7-9; clone_size: .; d_call: .; j_call: TRBJ2-7; cdr3_nt: TGTGCCAGCAGCTTAGCGTCACACGAGCAGTACTTC; cdr3_aa: CASSLASHEQYF
v_call: TRBV20-1; clone_size: once; d_call: TRBD1; j_call: TRBJ2-1; cdr3_nt: TGCAGTGCTAGACAGGGACAGGGAATGAATGAGCAGTTCTTC; cdr3_aa: CSARQGQGMNEQFF
v_call: TRBV11-1; clone_size: .; d_call: .; j_call: TRBJ2-7; cdr3_nt: TGTGCCAGCAGCGTAGGAATATCGGGCGACGAGCAGTACTTC; cdr3_aa: CASSVGISGDEQYF
v_call: TRBV6-5; clone_size: few; d_call: TRBD1; j_call: TRBJ2-6; cdr3_nt: TGTGCCAGCAGTTACTCGACAGGGGCCCTCTCTGGGGCCAACGTCCTGACTTTC; cdr3_aa: CASSYSTGALSGANVLTF
v_call: TRBV2; clone_size: few; d_call: .; j_call: TRBJ2-6; cdr3_nt: TGTGCCAGCAGTGAAGCAGGGTCTGGGGCCAACGTCCTGACTTTC; cdr3_aa: CASSEAGSGANVLTF
v_call: TRBV14; clone_size: .; d_call: .; j_call: TRBJ1-4; cdr3_nt: TGTGCCAGCAACCAATGGGTGGGTGAAAAACTGTTTTTT; cdr3_aa: CASNQWVGEKLFF
v_call: TRBV4-3; clone_size: few; d_call: TRBD2; j_call: TRBJ2-7; cdr3_nt: TGCGCCAGCAGCCAAGATACTAGCGACTCCTACGAGCAGTACTTC; cdr3_aa: CASSQDTSDSYEQYF
v_call: TRBV12-3/TRBV12-4; clone_size: .; d_call: TRBD1; j_call: TRBJ1-2; cdr3_nt: TGTGCCAGCAGTCCTGGGACAGGGGGATGGTATGGCTACACCTTC; cdr3_aa: CASSPGTGGWYGYTF
v_call: TRBV6-2/TRBV6-3; clone_size: .; d_call: .; j_call: TRBJ2-3; cdr3_nt: TGTGCCAGTCGGGACATTCCCACAGATACGCAGTATTTT; cdr3_aa: CASRDIPTDTQYF
v_call: TRBV24-1; clone_size: few; d_call: .; j_call: TRBJ2-7; cdr3_nt: TGTGCCACCAGTCTGCCCAACCCACCTTACGAGCAGTACTTC; cdr3_aa: CATSLPNPPYEQYF
v_call: TRBV12-3/TRBV12-4; clone_size: once; d_call: TRBD1; j_call: TRBJ1-1; cdr3_nt: TGTGCCAGCAGGTCGGCAGGGGGCCACACTGAAGCTTTCTTT; cdr3_aa: CASRSAGGHTEAFF
v_call: TRBV4-3; clone_size: .; d_call: .; j_call: TRBJ1-5; cdr3_nt: TGCGCCAGCAGCCAGTACAGCGCTAGCAATCAGCCCCAGCATTTT; cdr3_aa: CASSQYSASNQPQHF
v_call: TRBV29-1; clone_size: .; d_call: .; j_call: TRBJ2-7; cdr3_nt: TGCAGCGTTAAGACAGACTCCTACGAGCAGTACTTC; cdr3_aa: CSVKTDSYEQYF
v_call: TRBV7-9; clone_size: .; d_call: .; j_call: TRBJ1-1; cdr3_nt: TGTGCCAGCAGCTTATCCGGGGATACATCTGAAGCTTTCTTT; cdr3_aa: CASSLSGDTSEAFF